This is a list of T cell receptor beta chains from one sample in a study of cytomegalovirus exposure and HLA in healthy donors. The table came from immunoSEQ multiplex PCR; TCRdb's copy has only in-frame clones and leaves some out. The sample consists of 70,000 or so clones, about 94% of them appearing once. The sequenced material came from PBMCs. These TCRs come from a man aged 18 to 29 in good health and CMV-seropositive. CDR3s include the opening cysteine and the closing phenylalanine or tryptophan. The order of the fields is CDR3 DNA, CDR3 protein, V gene, D gene, J gene, clone size. D genes are given only for firm matches. Not every row has a clone size; where given, it reads once, few, many or a size class.

TGTGCCAGCAGCTTAGGGGCATTTGGCAGGGCCGCCGGGGAGCTGTTTTTT	CASSLGAFGRAAGELFF	TRBV11-2	NA	TRBJ2-2	once
TGTGCCAGCAGTGTTTTCCAGGACAAGCCTAATGAAAAACTGTTTTTT	CASSVFQDKPNEKLFF	TRBV6-1	NA	TRBJ1-4	NA
TGTGCCAGTAGTATGCCATCTCAGGAGGGTAATCAGCCCCAGCATTTT	CASSMPSQEGNQPQHF	TRBV19	NA	TRBJ1-5	NA
TGCGCCAGCAGTGAGGGTCAGGGAGAAGCTTTCTTT	CASSEGQGEAFF	TRBV10-1	NA	TRBJ1-1	NA
TGTGCCAGCAGAAGAGGAGGGACCGTCTCCTACGAGCAGTACTTC	CASRRGGTVSYEQYF	TRBV6-1	NA	TRBJ2-7	NA
TGTGCCAGCACAGGGTCCTACGAGCAGTACTTC	CASTGSYEQYF	TRBV28	NA	TRBJ2-7	NA
TGTGCCAGCAGAACTAGCACCAGGAGCTCCTACAATGAGCAGTTCTTC	CASRTSTRSSYNEQFF	TRBV28	NA	TRBJ2-1	NA
TGTGCCAGCAGCTTGGGGGCGTACACTGAAGCTTTCTTT	CASSLGAYTEAFF	TRBV5-4	NA	TRBJ1-1	NA
TGCGCCAGCAAAAGTGCGGGTAGGACTGAAGCTTTCTTT	CASKSAGRTEAFF	TRBV5-1	NA	TRBJ1-1	NA
TGTGCCAGCAGCCAATCGGCCAGAACCTACGAGCAGTACTTC	CASSQSARTYEQYF	TRBV16	NA	TRBJ2-7	NA
TGCGCCAGCAGCTCGGAACCGACAGGGGGGAACACTGAAGCTTTCTTT	CASSSEPTGGNTEAFF	TRBV5-1	TRBD1	TRBJ1-1	NA
TGCGCCAGCAGCTTGGATCGGACTCACAATGAGCAGTTCTTC	CASSLDRTHNEQFF	TRBV5-1	NA	TRBJ2-1	NA
TGCGCCAGCAGCCTCTCTAGCGATTACGAGCAGTACTTC	CASSLSSDYEQYF	TRBV4-1	NA	TRBJ2-7	NA
TGTGCCAGCTCACCACGGCGGGAGGATGAGCAGTTCTTC	CASSPRREDEQFF	TRBV18	TRBD2	TRBJ2-1	NA
TGTGCCAGCAGCCCGCAGCGCGGGAGGGGGGAGACCCAGTACTTC	CASSPQRGRGETQYF	TRBV14	TRBD2	TRBJ2-5	once
TGTGCCAGCAAAACGGGAGCGAGTAGGGATGAGCAGTTCTTC	CASKTGASRDEQFF	TRBV6-5	NA	TRBJ2-1	NA
TGTGCCAGCAGGGACAGCTATGGCTACACCTTC	CASRDSYGYTF	TRBV19	TRBD1	TRBJ1-2	NA
TGTGCCAGCAGTACAGTAGCGGGAGCTTACAATGAGCAGTTCTTC	CASSTVAGAYNEQFF	TRBV7-9	TRBD2	TRBJ2-1	NA
TGTGCCAGCAGCCCGGGAGAGGCTGTGAAGACCCAGTACTTC	CASSPGEAVKTQYF	TRBV7-2	NA	TRBJ2-5	once
TGTGCCAGCAAAGGAGGATCCCCTGAAGCTTTCTTT	CASKGGSPEAFF	TRBV27	NA	TRBJ1-1	NA
TGTGCCTGGAGCGGACAGGGGCCCAATCAGCCCCAGCATTTT	CAWSGQGPNQPQHF	TRBV30	TRBD1	TRBJ1-5	NA
TGTGCCTGGAGGGAGTCTGGAGAGACCCAGTACTTC	CAWRESGETQYF	TRBV30	NA	TRBJ2-5	NA
TGTGCCATCAGTGAACGGTCAGGGTCAGGAGAGACCCAGTACTTC	CAISERSGSGETQYF	TRBV10-3	NA	TRBJ2-5	NA
TGTGCCAGCAGGACCACCCGGGGAGGGGTGGATCAGCCCCAGCATTTT	CASRTTRGGVDQPQHF	TRBV28	NA	TRBJ1-5	NA
TGTGCCAGCAGTTTAATAGGGCAGGGCTATGGCTACACCTTC	CASSLIGQGYGYTF	TRBV28	NA	TRBJ1-2	once
TGCGCCAGCAGCCAAACAGGGGGCTCCTACAATGAGCAGTTCTTC	CASSQTGGSYNEQFF	TRBV4-1	TRBD1	TRBJ2-1	NA
TGTGCCATCAGTTTCGCAGAGGGGACACCTTATAATGAAAAACTGTTTTTT	CAISFAEGTPYNEKLFF	TRBV10-3	NA	TRBJ1-4	NA
TGTGCCAGCAGTCAGGACTTATCTCCTCCCTACAATGAGCAGTTCTTC	CASSQDLSPPYNEQFF	TRBV28	NA	TRBJ2-1	NA
TGTGCCAGCATGAGGACAGGGTTCTACGAGCAGTACTTC	CASMRTGFYEQYF	TRBV6-5	TRBD1	TRBJ2-7	NA